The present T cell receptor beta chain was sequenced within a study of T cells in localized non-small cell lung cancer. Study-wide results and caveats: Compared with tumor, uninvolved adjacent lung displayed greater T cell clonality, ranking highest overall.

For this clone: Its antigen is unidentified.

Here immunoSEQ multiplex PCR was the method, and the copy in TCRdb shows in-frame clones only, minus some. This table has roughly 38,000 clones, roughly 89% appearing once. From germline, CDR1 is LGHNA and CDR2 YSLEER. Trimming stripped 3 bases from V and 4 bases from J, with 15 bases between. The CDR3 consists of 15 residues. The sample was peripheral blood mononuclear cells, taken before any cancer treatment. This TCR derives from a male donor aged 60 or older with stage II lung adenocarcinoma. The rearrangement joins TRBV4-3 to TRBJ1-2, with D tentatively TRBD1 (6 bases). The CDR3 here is CASSHIQGSGYGYTF. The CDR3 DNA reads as TGCGCCAGCAGCCACATTCAGGGGAGTGGCTATGGCTACACCTTC.